The 25 T cell receptor beta chains below were found in one sample sequenced in a study of T cell changes during pregnancy in multiple sclerosis (dated by TCRdb to about 2019). Receptor libraries were prepared by the immunoSEQ multiplex PCR assay. In its TCRdb copy, this immuneACCESS table keeps in-frame sequences only and misses some clones. Where compared with another copy, unresolved V genes explain less than half of these, and the others have no known cause. This sample comprises about 70,000 clones, roughly 91% of them detected only once. The biggest ten clones account for about 0.27% of the sample. The sample here was CD4+ T cells from peripheral blood mononuclear cells, taken after pregnancy. These receptors all come from a female donor with multiple sclerosis, enrolled in a pregnancy study.

The rearrangement joins TRBV29-1 to TRBJ2-1; 10 bases match TRBD1. The length of the CDR3 is 13 residues. CDR1 and CDR2 from the germline V gene are SQVTM and ANQGSEA. V was clipped by 4 bases and J by 9 bases; unmatched bases: 6. The CDR3 reads CSVGQGARSEQFF. In nucleotides, the CDR3 is TGCAGCGTTGGACAGGGGGCACGAAGTGAGCAGTTCTTC.

This CDR3 reads CASRPSPGELFF. CDR3 DNA sequence: TGTGCCAGCAGGCCTAGTCCCGGGGAGCTGTTTTTT. The chain joins TRBV7-8 to TRBJ2-2, with D unclear. This CDR3 spans 12 amino acids. The germline gives CDR1 SGHVS, CDR2 FQNEAQ. Trimming took off 6 bases at V and 6 bases at J, with 8 bases between the two ends. Together with reference TRBV7-8 and TRBJ2-2, the CDR3 gives the full variable domain: GAGVSQSPRYKVAKRGQDVALRCDPISGHVSLFWYQQALGQGPEFLTYFQNEAQLDKSGLPSDRFFAERPEGSVSTLKIQRTQQEDSAVYLCASRPSPGELFFGEGSRLTVL.

The V and J genes are TRBV2 and TRBJ2-5; 8 bases are shared with TRBD2. The germline gives CDR1 SNHLY, CDR2 FYNNEI. The CDR3 sequence is 15 residues long. The V segment lost 4 bases and the J segment 5 bases; nucleotides outside the gene matches: 9. The CDR3 DNA follows: TGTGCCAGCAGTGCGGGACTAGTTGGTCCGGAGACCCAGTACTTC. Its translation is CASSAGLVGPETQYF.

The V gene is TRBV30, the J gene TRBJ2-6; no reliable D call. This CDR3 region has 14 residues. V lost 4 bases to trimming and J lost 0 bases, with 7 bases between them. Germline CDR1 reads GTSNPN; CDR2 reads SVGIG (reference sequence). CDR3 in DNA: TGTGCCTGGACCAGTCACTCTGGGGCCAACGTCCTGACTTTC. Its translation: CAWTSHSGANVLTF.

The CDR3 coding sequence is TGTGCCAGCAGATTATCTAGCGGGAATAACAATGAGCAGTTCTTC. Translating it yields CASRLSSGNNNEQFF. V and J are TRBV6-1 and TRBJ2-1; 9 bases match TRBD2. CDR3 length: 15 residues. After removal of 6 bases from V and 5 bases from J, the junction contained 8 bases not matched to a gene. Per the germline V gene, CDR1 is MNHNS and CDR2 is SASEGT.

The chain carries TRBV30 and TRBJ2-7, with D maybe TRBD1 (6 bases). CDR1 and CDR2 from the germline V gene are GTSNPN and SVGIG (reference sequence). The CDR3 extends over 12 amino acids. CDR3 sequence reads: CGLGQHSYEQYF. DNA of the CDR3: TGTGGTCTCGGACAGCACTCCTACGAGCAGTACTTC.

The rearrangement joins TRBV7-3 to TRBJ2-3, with TRBD1 as a possible D gene (5 bases). Trimming left V 2 bases short and J 0 bases short, with 12 bases between. Germline CDR1 SGHTA, CDR2 FQGTGA. CDR3 length equals 16 residues. CDR3 in amino acids: CASSLGAGISTDTQYF. As DNA, the CDR3 is TGTGCCAGCAGCTTAGGGGCCGGCATTAGCACAGATACGCAGTATTTT.

The genes are TRBV6-1 and TRBJ2-2, with D possibly matching TRBD2 (6 bases). The V gene lost 6 bases and the J gene lost 2 bases, with 13 bases spanning the gap. Germline V lookup: CDR1 MNHNS, CDR2 SASEGT. The CDR3 covers 15 residues. The CDR3 region is CASRDGLPNTGELFF. CDR3 DNA: TGTGCCAGCAGGGACGGACTACCTAACACCGGGGAGCTGTTTTTT.

V gene TRBV7-6 combines with J gene TRBJ2-3, with a weak D call TRBD2 (6 bases). The CDR3 is made up of 13 amino acids. Per germline, CDR1 SGHVS and CDR2 FNYEAQ. Trimming cost V 2 bases and J 6 bases, with 9 bases left between them. DNA of the CDR3: TGTGCCAGCAGCTTATACGCGGGGGATACGCAGTATTTT. Translation gives CASSLYAGDTQYF. The whole variable domain, filled in from reference TRBV7-6 and TRBJ2-3, reads GAGVSQSPRYKVTKRGQDVALRCDPISGHVSLYWYRQALGQGPEFLTYFNYEAQQDKSGLPNDRFSAERPEGSISTLTIQRTEQRDSAMYRCASSLYAGDTQYFGPGTRLTVL.

J is TRBJ2-2 and V is TRBV12-5; D remains unclear. CDR1 is LGHNT and CDR2 is FRNRAP in the germline V gene. The V end was cut by 0 bases, the J end by 3 bases, with 29 bases between. The CDR3 loop spans 22 amino acids. CDR3 sequence reads: CASGLVVSHGFASSPYTGELFF. The CDR3 DNA follows: TGTGCTAGTGGTTTGGTAGTATCCCACGGTTTCGCCTCAAGTCCTTACACCGGGGAGCTGTTTTTT.

The rearrangement uses TRBV6-1 and TRBJ2-7; 9 bases agree with TRBD2. From germline, CDR1 is MNHNS and CDR2 SASEGT. CDR3 length equals 14 residues. V dropped 6 bases and J dropped 3; count of bases not matched to a gene: 6. The CDR3 nucleotides are TGTGCCAGCAGGCCCAGCGGGGGGTTCTACGAGCAGTACTTC. Translated, it gives CASRPSGGFYEQYF.

This chain uses TRBV27 with TRBJ2-5; TRBD1 might be the D (6 bases). Trimming left V 2 bases short and J 4 bases short, with 14 bases between. There are 15 residues in the CDR3. Germline lookup yields CDR1 MNHEY and CDR2 SMNVEV (reference sequence). The chain's CDR3 is CASSLARGIGETQYF. CDR3 DNA: TGTGCCAGCAGTTTAGCGAGGGGGATCGGAGAGACCCAGTACTTC.

This sequence joins TRBV7-3 and TRBJ1-1; D might be TRBD1 (5 bases). CDR3 length: 15 residues. V shed 2 bases and J shed 0 bases, with 10 bases lying between them. Germline CDR1 and CDR2: SGHTA and FQGTGA. CDR3 DNA: TGTGCCAGCAGCTTAGGGGCAGGGTTGAACACTGAAGCTTTCTTT. This sequence encodes CASSLGAGLNTEAFF.

This sequence joins TRBV5-1 and TRBJ2-7; D is possibly TRBD2 (5 bases). This CDR3 spans 14 amino acids. Per germline, CDR1 SGHRS and CDR2 YFSETQ. With 4 bases removed from V and 1 base from J, the gap between germline ends came to 12 bases. The CDR3 spells CASSTLSESYEQYF. The CDR3 DNA reads TGCGCCAGCAGCACCCTTAGCGAGTCCTACGAGCAGTACTTC.

The chain is built from TRBV9 and TRBJ2-2; tentative D call: TRBD1 (5 bases). Germline-derived CDR1 and CDR2 are SGDLS and YYNGEE. The CDR3 runs 13 residues. With 1 base removed from V and 6 bases from J, the gap between germline ends came to 7 bases. The DNA for the CDR3 is TGTGCCAGCAGCGTACAGGGTCCCGGGGAGCTGTTTTTT. Translation gives CASSVQGPGELFF.

This chain joins TRBV2 and TRBJ1-2; 7 bases fit TRBD1. V lost 5 bases to trimming and J lost 2 bases; unmatched junction nucleotides: 5. This CDR3 is 14 amino acids long. CDR1 SNHLY and CDR2 FYNNEI come from the germline V gene. The chain's CDR3 is CASSSQGVNYGYTF. CDR3 coding DNA: TGTGCCAGCAGTTCCCAGGGGGTCAACTATGGCTACACCTTC.

The chain uses TRBV9 and TRBJ2-1; TRBD2 matches at 11 bases. CDR1 and CDR2 (germline): SGDLS, YYNGEE. The CDR3 covers 17 residues. The ends lost 0 bases at V and 7 bases at J; junction bases unmatched: 9. CDR3 amino acids: CASSVDPTSGIKNEQFF. Written as DNA, the CDR3 is TGTGCCAGCAGCGTAGATCCGACTAGCGGGATAAAGAATGAGCAGTTCTTC.

This clone has only a few counts. The chain links TRBV28 to TRBJ1-1; the D gene is possibly TRBD1 (5 bases). Per the germline V gene, CDR1 is MDHEN and CDR2 is SYDVKM. Between the trimmed V and J ends, which lost 4 bases and 7 bases, there was a span of 13 bases. This CDR3 has 13 residues. The CDR3 region has the DNA TGTGCCAGCAGTTCGCAACCCACAGGTGAAGCTTTCTTT. The encoded protein is CASSSQPTGEAFF.

The V gene is TRBV25-1, the J gene TRBJ2-7, with D tentatively TRBD2 (5 bases). This CDR3 spans 13 amino acids. Trimming removed 3 bases at V and 6 bases at J, with 12 bases between. The germline gives CDR1 MGHDK, CDR2 SYGVNS. In DNA form, the CDR3 reads TGTGCCAGCAGTGATTTTTCGAGGGCCGAGCAGTACTTC. Its translation is CASSDFSRAEQYF.

V gene TRBV5-1 combines with J gene TRBJ1-2, with 7 nucleotides matching TRBD1. The CDR3 contains 15 residues. The V gene's germline CDR1 is SGHRS and CDR2 YFSETQ. V was clipped by 5 bases and J by 2 bases; unmatched bases: 9. CDR3 sequence: CASRPTGLSNYGYTF. Here the CDR3 DNA reads TGCGCCAGCAGACCGACAGGGCTTTCGAACTATGGCTACACCTTC.

The chain uses TRBV5-3 and TRBJ2-1, with D possibly matching TRBD1 (6 bases). TRBV5-3 is reported as an ORF; its role is uncertain. This CDR3 region has 15 residues. The V end lost 0 bases, the J end lost 0 bases, and 7 bases lay between the germline ends. Here the CDR3 reads CARSLDRVSYNEQFF. DNA for the CDR3: TGTGCCAGAAGCTTGGACAGGGTCTCCTACAATGAGCAGTTCTTC.

The V gene is TRBV18, the J gene TRBJ2-7, with 10 bases aligning to TRBD1. J was trimmed by 7 bases and V by 3 bases; bases with no gene match: 9. Germline loops: CDR1 KGHSH, CDR2 LQKENI. The CDR3 extends over 15 amino acids. CDR3 residues: CASSPPRDRGREQYF. The CDR3 region has the DNA TGTGCCAGCTCACCGCCCCGGGACAGGGGACGTGAGCAGTACTTC.

The rearrangement links TRBV27 to TRBJ1-2; TRBD1 matches 10 bases. V shed 6 bases, J shed 8 bases, and the junction held 9 bases outside the gene matches. Per the germline V gene, CDR1 is MNHEY and CDR2 is SMNVEV (reference sequence). The length of the CDR3 is 14 residues. CDR3 DNA: TGTGCCAGCAGCTATGGGACAGGGGCTCAAGGCTACACCTTC. Translating gives CASSYGTGAQGYTF.

This rearrangement joins TRBV6-5 to TRBJ2-7; possible D gene TRBD2, 6 bases. This CDR3 region has 13 residues. Trimming took off 0 bases at V and 12 bases at J, with 15 bases between the two ends. The germline CDR1 and CDR2 sequences are MNHEY and SVGAGI. CDR3 sequence (DNA): TGTGCCAGCAGTTACTCGAATTCGAGGGACTCGTACTTC. Translation: CASSYSNSRDSYF.

The chain joins TRBV2 to TRBJ2-3; 9 positions match TRBD2. The length of the CDR3 is 12 residues. CDR1 is SNHLY and CDR2 is FYNNEI in the germline V gene. The junction had 4 bases not matched to a gene; V was cut back by 9 bases and J by 6 bases. This CDR3 reads CARSGGKDTQYF. For the CDR3, the DNA is TGTGCCAGGAGCGGGGGGAAGGATACGCAGTATTTT.